The 6 T cell receptor beta chains below come from one sample, sequenced in a study of regulatory T cells in long-lasting Graves disease. As to time point: newly diagnosed GD, antithyroid drugs for less than 3 months. Following extraction of RNA from PBMCs, that RNA was used to make the TCR library. Both iRepertoire HTBI primers and Arm-PCR of CDR3 regions were used to build the TCR beta libraries. TCRdb re-derived calls from the multiplex PCR reads in MiXCR, one entry per CDR3 protein. Seen here are about 450,000 distinct CDR3 sequences, about 16% observed once, and the top ten hold around 10%. The same data also contributed to another study, on T cells in Graves' hyperthyroidism and ophthalmopathy.

The source was peripheral blood mononuclear cells (PBMCs), collected at new diagnosis, from a patient treated with antithyroid drugs. Every receptor here comes from a woman aged 25 to 39 with Graves disease.

Ten or more counts support this clonotype. The genes are TRBV30 and TRBJ1-5; no clear D. V was cut by 6 bases and J by 3 bases, with 12 bases left in between. The CDR3 loop spans 13 amino acids. Germline V gives CDR1 GTSNPN, CDR2 SVGIG (reference sequence). CDR3: CACSPSYNQPQHF. CDR3 sequence (DNA): TGTGCCTGTTCTCCCAGTTACAATCAGCCCCAGCATTTT.

Points on this clonotype: A much larger clonotype is one base distant, so this may be a read error. The J gene is TRBJ2-5, the V gene TRBV3-1; the match to TRBD2 covers 8 bases. Germline-derived CDR1 and CDR2 are LGHDT and YNNKEL (reference sequence). The CDR3 sequence is 15 residues long. V lost 2 bases, J lost 2 bases, and 4 bases stayed unmatched. The CDR3 here is CASSQCTSGQETQYF. CDR3 nucleotides: TGTGCCAGCAGCCAATGCACTAGCGGACAAGAGACCCAGTACTTC.

This clonotype was counted ten times or more. The chain has TRBV12-3 or TRBV12-4 and TRBJ2-5; 7 nucleotides match TRBD2. This CDR3 contains 15 residues. Trimming removed 4 bases from V and 0 bases from J; junction bases left unmatched: 5. The CDR3 sequence is CASSSSGLYQETQYF. DNA for the CDR3: TGTGCCAGCAGTTCTAGCGGCTTGTACCAAGAGACCCAGTACTTC.

As to this clonotype: A much larger clone differs from this one at a single base, so this may be a read error. This chain uses TRBV7-2 with TRBJ2-1; weak D call: TRBD2 (6 bases). The J call may not be correct, given that the DNA end is closer to TRBJ2-5. Germline values: CDR1 SGHTA, CDR2 FQGNSA. The CDR3 extends over 13 amino acids. CDR3 DNA: TGTGCCAGCAGCACGGGGACTGGTAACCACCAGTACTTC. Protein: CASSTGTGNHQYF.

DNA for the CDR3: TGCGCCAGCAGCCAAGAAGCGGGAGGCTCCTACAATGAGCAGTTCTTC. Its translation: CASSQEAGGSYNEQFF. The chain combines TRBV4-1 with TRBJ2-1; 9 positions agree with TRBD2. The germline gives CDR1 MGHRA, CDR2 YSYEKL. The CDR3 consists of 16 residues. Trimming cost V 0 bases and J 0 bases; bases outside gene matches: 0.

The chain has TRBV18 and TRBJ2-7, with D perhaps TRBD2 (5 bases). This CDR3 has 12 amino acids. Germline assignment: CDR1 KGHSH and CDR2 LQKENI. V was shortened by 6 bases and J by 9 bases, with 15 bases between the two germline ends. The CDR3 nucleotides are TGTGCCAGCTCCATCGGGGATCACGTGCAGTACTTC. This translates into CASSIGDHVQYF. The whole variable domain, filled in from reference TRBV18 and TRBJ2-7, reads NAGVMQNPRHLVRRRGQEARLRCSPMKGHSHVYWYRQLPEEGLKFMVYLQKENIIDESGMPKERFSAEFPKEGPSILRIQQVVRGDSAAYFCASSIGDHVQYFGPGTRLTVT.